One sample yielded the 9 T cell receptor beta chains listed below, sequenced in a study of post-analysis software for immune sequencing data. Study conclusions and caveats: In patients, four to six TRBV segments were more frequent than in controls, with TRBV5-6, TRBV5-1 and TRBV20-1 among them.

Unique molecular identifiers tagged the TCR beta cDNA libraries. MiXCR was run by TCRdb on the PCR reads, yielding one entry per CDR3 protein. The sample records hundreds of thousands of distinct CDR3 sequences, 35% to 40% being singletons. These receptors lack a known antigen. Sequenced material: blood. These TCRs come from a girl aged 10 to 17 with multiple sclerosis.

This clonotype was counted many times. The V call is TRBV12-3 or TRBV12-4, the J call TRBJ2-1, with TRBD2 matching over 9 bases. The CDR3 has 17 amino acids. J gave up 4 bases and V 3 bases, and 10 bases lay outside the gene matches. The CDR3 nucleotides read TGTGCCAGCAGTTTGGATGGTTCTAGCGGGATATACAATGAGCAGTTCTTC. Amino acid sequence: CASSLDGSSGIYNEQFF.

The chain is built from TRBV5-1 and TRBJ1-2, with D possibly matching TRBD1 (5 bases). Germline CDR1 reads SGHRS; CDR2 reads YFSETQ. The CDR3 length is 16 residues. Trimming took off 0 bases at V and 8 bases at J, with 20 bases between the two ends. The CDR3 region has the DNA TGCGCCAGCAGCTTGGGCGGGACTCACCGAGCGGAAGGCTACACCTTC. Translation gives CASSLGGTHRAEGYTF.

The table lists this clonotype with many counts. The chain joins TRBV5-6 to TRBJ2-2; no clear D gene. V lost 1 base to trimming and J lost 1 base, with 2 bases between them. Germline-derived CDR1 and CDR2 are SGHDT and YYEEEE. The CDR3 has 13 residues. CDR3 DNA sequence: TGTGCCAGCAGCTTGAGGAACACCGGGGAGCTGTTTTTT. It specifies CASSLRNTGELFF.

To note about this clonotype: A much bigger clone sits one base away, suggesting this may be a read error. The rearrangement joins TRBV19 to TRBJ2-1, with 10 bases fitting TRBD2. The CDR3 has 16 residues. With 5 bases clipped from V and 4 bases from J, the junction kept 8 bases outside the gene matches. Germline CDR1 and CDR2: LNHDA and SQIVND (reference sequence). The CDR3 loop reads CASSSRRAGGYNEQFF. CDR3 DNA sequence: TGTGCCAGTAGTTCCAGACGAGCGGGAGGGTACAATGAGCAGTTCTTC.

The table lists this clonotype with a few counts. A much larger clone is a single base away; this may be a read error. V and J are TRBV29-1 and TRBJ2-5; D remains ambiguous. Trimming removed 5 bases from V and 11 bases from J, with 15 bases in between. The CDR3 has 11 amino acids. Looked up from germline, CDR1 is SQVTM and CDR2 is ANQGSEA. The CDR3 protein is CSVWSENEQYF. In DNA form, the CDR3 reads TGCAGCGTTTGGTCTGAGAATGAGCAGTACTTC. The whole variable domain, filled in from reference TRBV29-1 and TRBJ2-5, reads SAVISQKPSRDICQRGTSLTIQCQVDSQVTMMFWYRQQPGQSLTLIATANQGSEATYESGFVIDKFPISRPNLTFSTLTVSNMSPEDSSIYLCSVWSENEQYFGPGTRLLVL.

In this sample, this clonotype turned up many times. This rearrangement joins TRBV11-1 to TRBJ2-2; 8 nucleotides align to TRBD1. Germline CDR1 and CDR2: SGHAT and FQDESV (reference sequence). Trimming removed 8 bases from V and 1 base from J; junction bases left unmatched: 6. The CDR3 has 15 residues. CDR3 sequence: CASRKDRGNTGELFF. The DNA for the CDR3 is TGTGCCAGCCGAAAAGACAGGGGGAACACCGGGGAGCTGTTTTTT.

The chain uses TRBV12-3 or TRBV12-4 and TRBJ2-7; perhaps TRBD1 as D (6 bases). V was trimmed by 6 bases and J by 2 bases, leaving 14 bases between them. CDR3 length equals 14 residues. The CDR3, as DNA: TGTGCCAGCAGCTCGACAGGCATAACCTACGAGCAGTACTTC. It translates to CASSSTGITYEQYF.

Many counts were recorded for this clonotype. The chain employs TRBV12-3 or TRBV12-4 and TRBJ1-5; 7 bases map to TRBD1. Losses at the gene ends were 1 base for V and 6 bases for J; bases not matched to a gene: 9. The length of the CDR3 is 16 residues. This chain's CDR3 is CASSLVEGGLTQPQHF. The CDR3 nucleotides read TGTGCCAGCAGTTTAGTGGAAGGGGGCCTCACTCAGCCCCAGCATTTT.

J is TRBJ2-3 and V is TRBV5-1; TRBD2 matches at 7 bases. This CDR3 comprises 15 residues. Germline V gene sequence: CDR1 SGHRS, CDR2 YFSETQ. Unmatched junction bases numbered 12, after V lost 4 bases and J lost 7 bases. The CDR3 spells CASSLGQGDYNTQYF. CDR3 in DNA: TGCGCCAGCAGCCTAGGACAAGGGGACTATAATACGCAGTATTTT.